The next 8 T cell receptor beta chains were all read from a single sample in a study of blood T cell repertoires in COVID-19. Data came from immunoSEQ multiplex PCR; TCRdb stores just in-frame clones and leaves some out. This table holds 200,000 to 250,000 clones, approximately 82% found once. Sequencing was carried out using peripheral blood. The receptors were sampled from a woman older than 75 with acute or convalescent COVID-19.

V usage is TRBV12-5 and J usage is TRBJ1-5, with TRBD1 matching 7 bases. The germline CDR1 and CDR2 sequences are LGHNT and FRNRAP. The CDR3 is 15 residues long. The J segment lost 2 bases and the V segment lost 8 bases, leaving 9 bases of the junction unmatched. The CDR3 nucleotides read TGTGCTAGTTCCCGGGACAGTTTGGGCAATCAGCCCCAGCATTTT. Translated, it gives CASSRDSLGNQPQHF.

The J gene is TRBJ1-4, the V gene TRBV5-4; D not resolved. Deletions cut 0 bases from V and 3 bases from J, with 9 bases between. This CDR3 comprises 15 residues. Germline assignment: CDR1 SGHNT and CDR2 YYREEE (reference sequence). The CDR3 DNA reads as TGTGCCAGCAGCTTGGACTTGCGGGCTAATGAAAAACTGTTTTTT. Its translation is CASSLDLRANEKLFF.

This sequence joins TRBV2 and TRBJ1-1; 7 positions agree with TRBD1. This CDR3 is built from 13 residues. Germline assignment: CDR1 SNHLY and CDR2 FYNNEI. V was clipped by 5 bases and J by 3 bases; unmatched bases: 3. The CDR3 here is CASSKGGDTEAFF. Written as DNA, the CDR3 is TGTGCCAGCAGTAAAGGGGGCGACACTGAAGCTTTCTTT.

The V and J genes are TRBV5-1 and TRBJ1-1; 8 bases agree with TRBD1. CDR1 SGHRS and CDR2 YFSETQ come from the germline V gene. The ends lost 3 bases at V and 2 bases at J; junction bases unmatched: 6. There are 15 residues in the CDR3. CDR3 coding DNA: TGCGCCAGCAGCTGGGACAGGACGGAAAACACTGAAGCTTTCTTT. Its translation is CASSWDRTENTEAFF.

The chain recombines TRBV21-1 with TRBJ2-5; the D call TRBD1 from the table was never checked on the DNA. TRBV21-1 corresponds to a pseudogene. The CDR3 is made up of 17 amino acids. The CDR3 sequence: CASSKDRTGAREETQYF. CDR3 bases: TGTGCCAGCAGCAAAGACCGGACAGGGGCGCGGGAAGAGACCCAGTACTTC.

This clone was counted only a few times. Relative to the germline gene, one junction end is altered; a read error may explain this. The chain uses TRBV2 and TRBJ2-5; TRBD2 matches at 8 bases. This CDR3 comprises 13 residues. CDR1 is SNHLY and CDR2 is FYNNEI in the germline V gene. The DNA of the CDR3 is TGTGCCAGCAGTGTTGGGCGGGGGGTACCCCCGGACTTC. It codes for CASSVGRGVPPDF.

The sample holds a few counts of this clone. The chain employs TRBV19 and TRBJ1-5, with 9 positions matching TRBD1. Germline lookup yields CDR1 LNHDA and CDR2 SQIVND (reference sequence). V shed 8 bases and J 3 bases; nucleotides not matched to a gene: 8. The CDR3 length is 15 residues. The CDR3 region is CASRDRGNNNQPQHF. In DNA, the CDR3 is TGTGCCAGTCGAGACAGGGGGAACAACAATCAGCCCCAGCATTTT.

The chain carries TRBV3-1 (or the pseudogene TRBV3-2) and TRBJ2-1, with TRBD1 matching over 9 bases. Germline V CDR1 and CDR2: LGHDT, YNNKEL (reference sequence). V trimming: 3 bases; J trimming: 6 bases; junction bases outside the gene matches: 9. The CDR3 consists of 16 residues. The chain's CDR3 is CASSQPGTGKFNEQFF. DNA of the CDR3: TGTGCCAGCAGCCAGCCCGGGACAGGGAAGTTCAATGAGCAGTTCTTC.